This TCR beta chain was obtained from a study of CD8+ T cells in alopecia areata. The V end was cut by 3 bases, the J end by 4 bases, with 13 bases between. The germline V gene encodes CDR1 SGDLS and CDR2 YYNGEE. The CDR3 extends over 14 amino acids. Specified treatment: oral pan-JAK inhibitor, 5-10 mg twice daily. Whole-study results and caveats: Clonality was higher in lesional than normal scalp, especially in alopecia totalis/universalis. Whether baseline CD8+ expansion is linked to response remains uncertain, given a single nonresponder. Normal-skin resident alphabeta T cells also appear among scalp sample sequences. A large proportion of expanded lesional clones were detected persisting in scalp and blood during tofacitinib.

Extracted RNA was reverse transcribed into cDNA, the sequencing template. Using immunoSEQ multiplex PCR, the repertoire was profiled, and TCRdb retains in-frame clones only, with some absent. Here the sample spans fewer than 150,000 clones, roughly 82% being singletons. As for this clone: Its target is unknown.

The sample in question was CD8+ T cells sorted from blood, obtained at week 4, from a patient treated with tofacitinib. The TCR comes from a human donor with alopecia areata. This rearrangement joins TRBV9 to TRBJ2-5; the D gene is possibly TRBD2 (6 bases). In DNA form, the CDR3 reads TGTGCCAGCAGCGGATCCCTAGCGCGAGAGACCCAGTACTTC. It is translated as CASSGSLARETQYF.